Following are 27 T cell receptor beta chains from one sample sequenced in a study of blood T cell repertoires in COVID-19 (dated by TCRdb to between 2020 and 2021). The method was the immunoSEQ multiplex PCR assay. TCRdb provides this immuneACCESS table in a form limited to in-frame rearrangements. Some clones are lacking; in checked studies, under half of them reflect an unresolved V gene, and why the rest are absent is not known. For this sample there are roughly 150,000 clones; over 65% appear just once. Of the sample, roughly 8.4% is held by the ten largest clones. The sequenced sample was peripheral blood. The receptors stem from a man in his 60s with acute or convalescent COVID-19.

V and J are TRBV7-8 and TRBJ2-2, with 7 bases matching TRBD1. The CDR3 runs to 15 residues. V lost 4 bases and J lost 2; bases outside the gene matches: 4. Germline loops: CDR1 SGHVS, CDR2 FQNEAQ. The CDR3 loop reads CASSSRQGNTGELFF. The CDR3 bases are TGTGCCAGCAGCTCTCGACAGGGTAACACCGGGGAGCTGTTTTTT.

The chain has TRBV3-1 (or the pseudogene TRBV3-2) and TRBJ2-5; 13 nucleotides line up with TRBD2. Germline-derived CDR1 and CDR2 are LGHDT and YNNKEL (reference sequence). This CDR3 contains 16 residues. V lost 1 base to trimming and J lost 5 bases; unmatched junction nucleotides: 4. CDR3 residues: CASSQGLAGGYETQYF. The CDR3 DNA reads as TGTGCCAGCAGCCAAGGACTAGCGGGGGGTTATGAGACCCAGTACTTC.

V is TRBV30 and J is TRBJ2-7, with D perhaps TRBD1 (6 bases). V lost 7 bases, J lost 3 bases, and 13 bases lay in between. This CDR3 has 12 residues. The V gene's germline CDR1 is GTSNPN and CDR2 SVGIG (reference sequence). The CDR3 reads CASQGQYYEQYF. The CDR3 DNA sequence: TGTGCCTCCCAAGGACAGTACTACGAGCAGTACTTC.

The rearrangement uses TRBV10-1 and TRBJ1-6; 7 positions match TRBD1. V gave up 6 bases and J gave up 6 bases; unmatched junction bases: 14. The germline V gene encodes CDR1 WNHNN and CDR2 SYGVQD (reference sequence). The CDR3 contains 17 residues. For the CDR3, the DNA is TGCGCCAGCAGCCGTTCCCGGGACAGAGACTTTAATTCACCCCTCCACTTT. Translated, it gives CASSRSRDRDFNSPLHF.

This clone showed up just a few times. This chain links TRBV5-4 with TRBJ1-1; TRBD1 matches at 10 bases. The V gene's germline CDR1 is SGHNT and CDR2 YYREEE (reference sequence). V lost 4 bases and J lost 6; bases outside the gene matches: 9. The length of the CDR3 is 15 residues. CDR3 region: CASSETTGGVSEAFF. The CDR3 DNA sequence: TGTGCCAGCAGCGAAACGACAGGGGGCGTCTCTGAAGCTTTCTTT.

The rearrangement links TRBV2 to TRBJ1-2; 7 bases are shared with TRBD1. The junction had 6 bases not matched to a gene; V was cut back by 1 base and J by 7 bases. The CDR3 spans 14 residues. CDR1 SNHLY and CDR2 FYNNEI come from the germline V gene. CDR3 DNA sequence: TGTGCCAGCAGTGAAGGGCGAGACAGGGCTGGCTACACCTTC. It is translated as CASSEGRDRAGYTF.

The J gene is TRBJ1-1, the V gene TRBV10-3; a weak D match, TRBD1 (5 bases). Trimming removed 7 bases at V and 5 bases at J, with 17 bases between. The germline gives CDR1 ENHRY, CDR2 SYGVKD. The CDR3 consists of 14 residues. CDR3 region: CAITAGKVKTEAFF. In DNA, the CDR3 is TGTGCCATCACTGCAGGGAAGGTTAAGACTGAAGCTTTCTTT.

The chain is built from TRBV2 and TRBJ2-3; no reliable D call. Looked up from germline, CDR1 is SNHLY and CDR2 is FYNNEI. Trimming removed 8 bases at V and 0 bases at J, with 6 bases between. This CDR3 region has 12 residues. The CDR3 loop is CASQSSTDTQYF. The CDR3, as DNA: TGTGCCAGCCAAAGCAGCACAGATACGCAGTATTTT.

J is TRBJ1-2 and V is TRBV7-9; weak D call: TRBD1 (5 bases). This CDR3 comprises 15 residues. V lost 2 bases to trimming and J lost 7 bases, with 17 bases between them. The germline V gene has CDR1 SEHNR and CDR2 FQNEAQ (reference sequence). This CDR3 reads CASSLPGQGMGGYTF. The CDR3 DNA is TGTGCCAGCAGCTTACCCGGGCAGGGCATGGGTGGCTACACCTTC.

This chain joins TRBV2 and TRBJ1-1, with TRBD1 as a possible D gene (5 bases). Germline CDR1 SNHLY, CDR2 FYNNEI. Between the trimmed V and J ends, which lost 10 bases and 1 base, there was a span of 10 bases. The CDR3 is made up of 12 amino acids. The CDR3 nucleotides read TGTGCCATCCCTGGGGCGAACACTGAAGCTTTCTTT. Translation: CAIPGANTEAFF.

The CDR3 is CASRATGPEQFF. In nucleotides, the CDR3 is TGTGCCAGCAGAGCCACTGGGCCTGAGCAGTTCTTC. The chain has TRBV2 and TRBJ2-1; no firm D call. The CDR3 is 12 amino acids. V lost 6 bases to trimming and J lost 9 bases, with 12 bases between them. Germline V gene lookup returns CDR1 SNHLY and CDR2 FYNNEI.

The V call is TRBV19, the J call TRBJ1-1; 10 bases agree with TRBD1. The CDR3 loop spans 15 amino acids. The V gene end was trimmed by 5 bases and the J gene end by 1 base; junction bases not matched to a gene: 4. CDR1 is LNHDA, CDR2 SQIVND, per germline (reference sequence). CDR3 DNA sequence: TGTGCCAGTAGTTTTCGGACAGGGGGGAACACTGAAGCTTTCTTT. Encoded protein: CASSFRTGGNTEAFF.

This chain connects TRBV12-3 or TRBV12-4 to TRBJ1-2, with D unclear. This CDR3 region has 13 residues. The V end lost 3 bases, the J end lost 4 bases, and 9 bases lay between the germline ends. The DNA for the CDR3 is TGTGCCAGCAGTTTTGGCCAATTCTATGGCTACACCTTC. This encodes CASSFGQFYGYTF.

The chain uses TRBV5-6 and TRBJ2-2, with 11 bases fitting TRBD1. This CDR3 is 14 amino acids long. The V gene's germline CDR1 is SGHDT and CDR2 YYEEEE. V gave up 7 bases and J gave up 6 bases; unmatched junction bases: 5. The CDR3 nucleotides read TGTGCCAGCTCCCCGGACAGGGGGCCCGGGGAGCTGTTTTTT. This translates into CASSPDRGPGELFF.

The CDR3 nucleotides are TGTGCCTGGAGTGTAGCGGTGGGCTTAGGTGGGGAGCTGTTTTTT. Protein product: CAWSVAVGLGGELFF. The rearrangement uses TRBV30 and TRBJ2-2, with a tentative D call TRBD2 (5 bases). The V end was cut by 0 bases, the J end by 8 bases, with 16 bases between. Germline V gene data show CDR1 as GTSNPN and CDR2 as SVGIG (reference sequence). CDR3 length equals 15 residues.

V is TRBV12-3 or TRBV12-4 and J is TRBJ1-6, with TRBD1 as a possible D gene (6 bases). V shed 4 bases and J shed 15 bases, with 10 bases lying between them. This CDR3 has 11 amino acids. CDR3 sequence reads: CASSSRGYLHF. The CDR3 DNA reads TGTGCCAGCAGTTCCAGGGGTTACCTCCACTTT.

The V gene is TRBV5-1, the J gene TRBJ2-3, with 7 bases lining up with TRBD1. V was pared by 0 bases and J by 6 bases, with 7 bases of the junction left unmatched. Looked up from germline, CDR1 is SGHRS and CDR2 is YFSETQ. The CDR3 is made up of 15 amino acids. CDR3 sequence reads: CASSLGASTGDTQYF. The CDR3 DNA is TGCGCCAGCAGCTTGGGGGCCTCGACAGGGGATACGCAGTATTTT.

The chain carries TRBV20-1 and TRBJ2-5, with 8 bases matching TRBD1. V trimming: 3 bases; J trimming: 5 bases; junction bases outside the gene matches: 5. CDR1 is DFQATT, CDR2 SNEGSKA, per germline (reference sequence). This CDR3 spans 13 amino acids. CDR3 amino acids: CSASSRTGETQYF. The DNA for the CDR3 is TGCAGTGCTAGTTCGCGGACAGGGGAGACCCAGTACTTC.

This clone was seen more than once but under ten times. This sequence joins TRBV25-1 and TRBJ1-1, with D perhaps TRBD1 (6 bases). Germline V gene data show CDR1 as MGHDK and CDR2 as SYGVNS. The V end lost 0 bases, the J end lost 5 bases, and 16 bases lay between the germline ends. The CDR3 is 16 residues long. The DNA of the CDR3 is TGTGCCAGCAGTGAATATCAGGGCAGGGGAGAAACTGAAGCTTTCTTT. Translated: CASSEYQGRGETEAFF.

This chain connects TRBV5-4 to TRBJ2-7; D not resolved. Trimming removed 1 base at V and 2 bases at J, with 10 bases between. CDR3 length: 14 amino acids. Germline V gene data show CDR1 as SGHNT and CDR2 as YYREEE (reference sequence). The CDR3 DNA follows: TGTGCCAGCAGCTTGTTAACATCGACCTACGAGCAGTACTTC. Translated: CASSLLTSTYEQYF.

In its sample, this clone was seen once. The chain employs TRBV24-1 and TRBJ1-2, with TRBD1 as a possible D gene (6 bases). The germline gives CDR1 KGHDR, CDR2 SFDVKD. CDR3 length equals 14 residues. V lost 5 bases, J lost 8 bases, and 17 bases lay in between. The CDR3 DNA reads as TGTGCCACCAGTGCAGGGGCGGGTATAGGAGGCTACACCTTC. It encodes CATSAGAGIGGYTF.

The chain uses TRBV6-5 and TRBJ2-2; the match to TRBD1 covers 8 bases. Trimming removed 6 bases from V and 6 bases from J; junction bases left unmatched: 6. The CDR3 contains 14 residues. Per the germline V gene, CDR1 is MNHEY and CDR2 is SVGAGI. CDR3 DNA sequence: TGTGCCAGCAGGTTAAAACAGGGGGCCGGGGAGCTGTTTTTT. It encodes CASRLKQGAGELFF.

This chain uses TRBV2 with TRBJ1-1, with D possibly being TRBD1 (6 bases). Trimming removed 5 bases from V and 10 bases from J, with 17 bases in between. The germline V gene encodes CDR1 SNHLY and CDR2 FYNNEI. The CDR3 spans 13 residues. CDR3 protein: CASSPEGGGRAFF. The CDR3 bases are TGTGCCAGCAGTCCCGAAGGGGGAGGGAGAGCTTTCTTT.

The chain combines TRBV7-2 with TRBJ2-1; D remains unclear. Germline V gene lookup returns CDR1 SGHTA and CDR2 FQGNSA. This CDR3 has 15 amino acids. Between the trimmed V and J ends, which lost 4 bases and 7 bases, there was a span of 17 bases. The CDR3 protein is CASSSPAQVSNEQFF. DNA for the CDR3: TGTGCCAGCAGCTCCCCCGCCCAGGTTAGTAATGAGCAGTTCTTC.

V and J are TRBV19 and TRBJ1-5; TRBD1 agrees at 7 bases. Germline lookup yields CDR1 LNHDA and CDR2 SQIVND (reference sequence). CDR3 size: 15 residues. V lost 3 bases to trimming and J lost 3 bases; unmatched junction nucleotides: 5. The CDR3 spells CASSMQGQSNQPQHF. CDR3 coding DNA: TGTGCCAGTAGTATGCAGGGACAGTCCAATCAGCCCCAGCATTTT.

This clone was seen only a few times. The V call is TRBV7-3, the J call TRBJ2-1; a weak D match, TRBD2 (5 bases). CDR3 size: 15 residues. CDR1 and CDR2 (germline): SGHTA, FQGTGA. Trimming removed 5 bases at V and 0 bases at J, with 11 bases between. CDR3 coding DNA: TGTGCCAGCAGCGAGGACTTGAGCTCCTACAATGAGCAGTTCTTC. This translates into CASSEDLSSYNEQFF.

This chain uses TRBV5-6 with TRBJ1-2; 8 bases line up with TRBD1. The germline CDR1 and CDR2 sequences are SGHDT and YYEEEE. V trimming: 2 bases; J trimming: 5 bases; junction bases outside the gene matches: 8. The CDR3 has 15 residues. The chain's CDR3 is CASSFDRGKVYGYTF. As DNA, the CDR3 is TGTGCCAGCAGCTTCGACAGGGGTAAGGTTTATGGCTACACCTTC.